This T cell receptor (beta chain) was found in a study of T-cell reconstitution after alpha-beta-depleted transplantation in children. Study findings and constraints: The origin of high day-60 TCRbeta diversity in some patients lay in surviving recipient T cells and thymic progenitors. Fresh T-cell production supplied most of the T-cell counts and diversity seen one year after transplant. Several hundred expanded graft clones reportedly supplied alpha-beta T cells about two months after transplant.

This clonotype was counted ten times or more. Its matching antigen is unknown. Unique molecular identifiers were used to barcode this TCRbeta library. TCRdb called the PCR reads again in MiXCR, with one record for every CDR3 protein. The repertoire holds about 200,000 distinct CDR3 sequences, with roughly 7.1% as singletons. Germline CDR1 and CDR2: SGDLS and YYNGEE. Losses at the gene ends were 4 bases for V and 10 bases for J; bases not matched to a gene: 19. The CDR3 contains 17 residues. This specimen consisted of PBMCs, obtained before TCRalphabeta/CD19-depleted stem cell transplant. The rearrangement links TRBV9 to TRBJ2-3; TRBD1 aligns across 9 bases. The sequence was collected from a boy younger than 10 with acute lymphoblastic leukemia, due to receive a stem cell transplant. CDR3 nucleotide sequence: TGTGCCAGCAGCCCGGGGACAGGGCGATCATACCGTCTTCCGCAGTATTTT. Amino acid sequence: CASSPGTGRSYRLPQYF. Looking up the rest from reference TRBV9 and TRBJ2-3 gives the full variable domain: DSGVTQTPKHLITATGQRVTLRCSPRSGDLSVYWYQQSLDQGLQFLIQYYNGEERAKGNILERFSAQQFPDLHSELNLSSLELGDSALYFCASSPGTGRSYRLPQYFGPGTRLTVL.